This TCR beta chain was recorded in a study of tumor and adjacent non-tumor tissue in lung cancer. Across the whole study: Stage I to III disease affected ten to eleven men and about five women aged roughly 31 to 85. On average, productive TCRbeta reads reached a few million per sample.

The library came from three nested PCR rounds adapted from ARM-PCR protocols. In TCRdb, the multiplex PCR reads were re-called with MiXCR into one record per CDR3 protein. The table includes roughly 69,000 distinct CDR3 sequences, under 80% detected once. Findings and caveats of the study: Tumor TCR diversity, when higher, was linked to shorter survival. Top 100 clones took a larger repertoire share in normal lung.

RNA was extracted from bulk tissue without any cell sorting. The normal lung tissue was taken more than 3 cm from the tumor edge. This CDR3 has 12 residues. Germline V gives CDR1 MNHNS, CDR2 SASEGT. The germline V and J ends were trimmed by 11 bases and 6 bases, with 14 bases remaining between them. In its sample, this clonotype was seen a few times. What it binds is unknown. The receptor was derived from a man aged 55 to 70 with non-small cell lung cancer. This chain connects TRBV6-1 to TRBJ2-1, with D perhaps matching TRBD1 (5 bases). Source material: distant non-tumor lung tissue. The CDR3 sequence is CAGIEGVNEQFF. CDR3 nucleotides: TGTGCCGGCATAGAAGGGGTCAATGAGCAGTTCTTC.